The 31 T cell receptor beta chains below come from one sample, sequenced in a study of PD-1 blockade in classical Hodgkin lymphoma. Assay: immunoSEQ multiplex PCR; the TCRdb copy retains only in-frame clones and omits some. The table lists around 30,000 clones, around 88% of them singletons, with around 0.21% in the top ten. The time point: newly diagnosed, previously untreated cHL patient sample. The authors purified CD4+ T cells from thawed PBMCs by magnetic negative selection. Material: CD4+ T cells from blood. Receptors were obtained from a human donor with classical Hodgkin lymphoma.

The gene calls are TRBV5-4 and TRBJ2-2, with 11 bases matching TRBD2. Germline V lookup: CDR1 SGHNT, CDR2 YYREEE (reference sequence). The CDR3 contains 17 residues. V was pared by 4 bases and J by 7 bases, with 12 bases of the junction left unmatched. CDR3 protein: CASSPISGRGSDGELFF. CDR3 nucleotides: TGTGCCAGCAGCCCTATTAGCGGGAGGGGTTCGGACGGGGAGCTGTTTTTT.

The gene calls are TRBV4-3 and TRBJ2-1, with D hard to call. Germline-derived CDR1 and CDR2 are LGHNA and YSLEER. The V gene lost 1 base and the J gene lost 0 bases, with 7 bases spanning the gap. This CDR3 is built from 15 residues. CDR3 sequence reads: CASSQAMSSYNEQFF. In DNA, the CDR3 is TGCGCCAGCAGCCAAGCTATGAGCTCCTACAATGAGCAGTTCTTC.

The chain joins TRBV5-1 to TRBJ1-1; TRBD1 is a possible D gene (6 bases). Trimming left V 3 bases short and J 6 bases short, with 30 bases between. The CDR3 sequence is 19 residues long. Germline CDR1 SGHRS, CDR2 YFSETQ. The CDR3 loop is CASSSTRGRVLGTAAEAFF. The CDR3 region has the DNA TGCGCCAGCAGCTCAACGAGGGGGAGGGTGTTAGGCACGGCGGCTGAAGCTTTCTTT.

The CDR3 DNA is TGTGCCGCAAGGGGAAGCTCCTACAATGAGCAGTTCTTC. The encoded protein is CAARGSSYNEQFF. This rearrangement joins TRBV27 to TRBJ2-1; tentatively, D is TRBD1 (5 bases). Germline CDR1 reads MNHEY; CDR2 reads SMNVEV (reference sequence). Trimming removed 11 bases at V and 0 bases at J, with 11 bases between. This CDR3 region has 13 residues.

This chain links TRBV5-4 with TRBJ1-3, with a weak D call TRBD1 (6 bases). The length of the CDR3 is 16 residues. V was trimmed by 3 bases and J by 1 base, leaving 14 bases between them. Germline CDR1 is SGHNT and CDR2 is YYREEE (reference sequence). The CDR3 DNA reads TGTGCCAGCAGCTATGGACAGCGACTATCTGGAAACACCATATATTTT. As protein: CASSYGQRLSGNTIYF.

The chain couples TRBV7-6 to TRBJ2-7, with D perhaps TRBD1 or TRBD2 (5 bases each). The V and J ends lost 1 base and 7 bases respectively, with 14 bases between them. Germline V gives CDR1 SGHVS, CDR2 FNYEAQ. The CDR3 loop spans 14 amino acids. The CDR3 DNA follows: TGTGCCAGCAGCTTAGACGGCCGGGACGGGGAGCAGTACTTC. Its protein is CASSLDGRDGEQYF.

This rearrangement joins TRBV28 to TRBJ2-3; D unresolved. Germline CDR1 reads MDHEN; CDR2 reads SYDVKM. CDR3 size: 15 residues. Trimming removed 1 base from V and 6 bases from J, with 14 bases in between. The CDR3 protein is CASSLSRQGIDTQYF. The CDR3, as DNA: TGTGCCAGCAGTTTATCCAGACAAGGGATTGATACGCAGTATTTT.

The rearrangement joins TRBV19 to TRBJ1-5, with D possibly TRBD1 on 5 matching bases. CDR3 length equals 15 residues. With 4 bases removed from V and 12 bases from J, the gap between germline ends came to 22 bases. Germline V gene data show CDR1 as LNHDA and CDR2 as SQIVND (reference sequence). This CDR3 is CASSRVSGDARGQHF. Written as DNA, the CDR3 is TGTGCCAGTAGTAGGGTGTCCGGGGACGCCAGAGGCCAGCATTTT. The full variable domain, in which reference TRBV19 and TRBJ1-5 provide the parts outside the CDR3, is DGGITQSPKYLFRKEGQNVTLSCEQNLNHDAMYWYRQDPGQGLRLIYYSQIVNDFQKGDIAEGYSVSREKKESFPLTVTSAQKNPTAFYLCASSRVSGDARGQHFGDGTRLSIL.

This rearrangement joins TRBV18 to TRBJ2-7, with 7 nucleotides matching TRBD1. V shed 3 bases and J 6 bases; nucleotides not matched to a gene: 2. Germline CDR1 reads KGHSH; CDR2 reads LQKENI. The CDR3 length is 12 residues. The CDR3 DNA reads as TGTGCCAGCTCACCTAGGGGGCGCGAGCAGTACTTC. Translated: CASSPRGREQYF.

Here the CDR3 DNA reads TGTGCCTGGAGTCTACGCGGTAGCGGGGTATACGAGCAGTACTTC. Translating gives CAWSLRGSGVYEQYF. The V gene is TRBV30, the J gene TRBJ2-7; 8 bases fit TRBD2. Germline V gene lookup returns CDR1 GTSNPN and CDR2 SVGIG (reference sequence). V was pared by 2 bases and J by 4 bases, with 10 bases of the junction left unmatched. The CDR3 length is 15 residues.

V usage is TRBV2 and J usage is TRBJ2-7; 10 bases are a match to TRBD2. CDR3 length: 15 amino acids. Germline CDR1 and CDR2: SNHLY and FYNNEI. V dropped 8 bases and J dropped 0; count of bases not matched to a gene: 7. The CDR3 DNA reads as TGTGCCAGCCACCTACTAGCGGGATTCTCCTACGAGCAGTACTTC. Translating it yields CASHLLAGFSYEQYF.

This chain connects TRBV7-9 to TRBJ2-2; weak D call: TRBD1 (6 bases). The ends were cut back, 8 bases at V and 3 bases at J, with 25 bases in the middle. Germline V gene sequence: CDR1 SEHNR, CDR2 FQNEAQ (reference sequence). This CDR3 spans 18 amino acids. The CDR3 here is CASRRGQRGQKYTGELFF. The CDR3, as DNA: TGTGCCAGCCGTAGGGGCCAAAGAGGACAGAAATACACCGGGGAGCTGTTTTTT.

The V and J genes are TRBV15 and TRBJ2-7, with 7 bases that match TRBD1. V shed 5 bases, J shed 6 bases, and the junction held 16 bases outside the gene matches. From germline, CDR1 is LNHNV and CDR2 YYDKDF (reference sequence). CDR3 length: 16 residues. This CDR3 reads CATSPQVRQGTGEQYF. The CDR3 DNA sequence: TGTGCCACCAGCCCACAAGTTAGACAGGGAACCGGCGAGCAGTACTTC.

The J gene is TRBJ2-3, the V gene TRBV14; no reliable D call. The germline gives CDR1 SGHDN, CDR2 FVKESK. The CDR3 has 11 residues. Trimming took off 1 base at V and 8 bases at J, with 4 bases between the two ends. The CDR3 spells CASSQVGTQYF. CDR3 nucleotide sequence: TGTGCCAGCAGCCAAGTAGGTACGCAGTATTTT.

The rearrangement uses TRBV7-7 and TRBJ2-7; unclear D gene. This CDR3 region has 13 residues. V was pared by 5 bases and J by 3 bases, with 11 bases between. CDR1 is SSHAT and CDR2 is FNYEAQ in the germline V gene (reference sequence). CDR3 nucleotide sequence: TGTGCCAGCAGCCGCTACATAAACTACGAGCAGTACTTC. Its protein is CASSRYINYEQYF.

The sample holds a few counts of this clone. The CDR3 loop is CASSVEAGGGGYTF. DNA for the CDR3: TGTGCCAGCAGCGTAGAGGCTGGAGGTGGTGGCTACACCTTC. The rearrangement uses TRBV9 and TRBJ1-2; no clear D. V lost 0 bases and J lost 7, with 13 bases in between. The CDR3 sequence is 14 residues long. In germline, CDR1 is SGDLS, CDR2 YYNGEE.

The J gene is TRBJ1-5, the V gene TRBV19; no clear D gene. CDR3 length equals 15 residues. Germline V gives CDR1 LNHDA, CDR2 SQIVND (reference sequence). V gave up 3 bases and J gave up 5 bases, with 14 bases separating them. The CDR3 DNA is TGTGCCAGTAGTATCACAGATTGGAGAGATCAGCCCCAGCATTTT. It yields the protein CASSITDWRDQPQHF.

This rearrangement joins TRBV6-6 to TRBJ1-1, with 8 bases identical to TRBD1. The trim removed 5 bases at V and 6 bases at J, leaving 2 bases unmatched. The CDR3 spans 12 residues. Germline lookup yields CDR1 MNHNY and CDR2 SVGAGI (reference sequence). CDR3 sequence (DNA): TGTGCCAGCAGTCAACAGGGGGCTGAAGCTTTCTTT. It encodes CASSQQGAEAFF.

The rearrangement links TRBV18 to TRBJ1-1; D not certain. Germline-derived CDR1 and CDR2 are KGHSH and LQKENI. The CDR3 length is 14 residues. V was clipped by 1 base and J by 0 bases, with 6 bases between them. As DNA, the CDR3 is TGTGCCAGCTCACCACTCAGTATGAACACTGAAGCTTTCTTT. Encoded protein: CASSPLSMNTEAFF.

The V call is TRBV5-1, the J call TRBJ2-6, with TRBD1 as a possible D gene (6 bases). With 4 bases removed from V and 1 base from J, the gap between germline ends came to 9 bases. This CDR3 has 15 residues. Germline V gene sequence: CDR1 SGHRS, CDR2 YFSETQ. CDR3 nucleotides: TGCGCCAGCAGCGGTACAGGGTCTGGGGCCAACGTCCTGACTTTC. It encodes CASSGTGSGANVLTF.

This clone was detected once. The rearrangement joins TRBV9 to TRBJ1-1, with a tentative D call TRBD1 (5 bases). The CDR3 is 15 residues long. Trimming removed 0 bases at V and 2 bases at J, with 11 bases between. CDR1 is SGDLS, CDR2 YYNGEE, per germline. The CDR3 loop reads CASSVDVTANTEAFF. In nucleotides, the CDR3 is TGTGCCAGCAGCGTAGATGTGACAGCTAACACTGAAGCTTTCTTT.

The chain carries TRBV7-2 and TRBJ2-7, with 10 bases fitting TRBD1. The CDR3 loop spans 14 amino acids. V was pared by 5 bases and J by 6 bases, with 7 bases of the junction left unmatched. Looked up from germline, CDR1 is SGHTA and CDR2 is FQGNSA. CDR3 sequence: CASSPSGQGTEQYF. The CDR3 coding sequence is TGTGCCAGCAGCCCGTCGGGACAGGGGACCGAGCAGTACTTC.

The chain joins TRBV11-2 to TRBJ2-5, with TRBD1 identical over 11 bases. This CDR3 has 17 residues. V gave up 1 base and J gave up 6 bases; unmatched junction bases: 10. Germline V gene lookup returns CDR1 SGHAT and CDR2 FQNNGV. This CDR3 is CASSLAFLGQGAKTQYF. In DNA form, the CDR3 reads TGTGCCAGCAGCTTAGCCTTTTTAGGACAGGGGGCGAAGACCCAGTACTTC.

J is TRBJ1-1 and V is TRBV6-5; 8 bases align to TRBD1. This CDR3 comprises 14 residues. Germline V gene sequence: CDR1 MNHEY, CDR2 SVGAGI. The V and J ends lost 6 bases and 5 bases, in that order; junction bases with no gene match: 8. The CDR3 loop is CASRRGQGGTEAFF. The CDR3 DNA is TGTGCCAGCAGGCGAGGACAGGGCGGAACTGAAGCTTTCTTT.

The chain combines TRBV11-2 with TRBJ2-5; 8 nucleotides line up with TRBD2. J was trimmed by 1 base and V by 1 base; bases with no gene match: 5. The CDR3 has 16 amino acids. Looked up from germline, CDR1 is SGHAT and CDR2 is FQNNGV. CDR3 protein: CASSLGQRGTQETQYF. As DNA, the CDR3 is TGTGCCAGCAGCTTAGGCCAGCGGGGGACCCAAGAGACCCAGTACTTC.

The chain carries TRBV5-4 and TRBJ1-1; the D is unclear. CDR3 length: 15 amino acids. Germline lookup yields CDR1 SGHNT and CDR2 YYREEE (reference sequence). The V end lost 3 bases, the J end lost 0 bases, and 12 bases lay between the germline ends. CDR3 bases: TGTGCCAGCAGCTCGGAGAGCGAAATGAACACTGAAGCTTTCTTT. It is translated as CASSSESEMNTEAFF. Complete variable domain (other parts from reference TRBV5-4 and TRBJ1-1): ETGVTQSPTHLIKTRGQQVTLRCSSQSGHNTVSWYQQALGQGPQFIFQYYREEENGRGNFPPRFSGLQFPNYSSELNVNALELDDSALYLCASSSESEMNTEAFFGQGTRLTVV.

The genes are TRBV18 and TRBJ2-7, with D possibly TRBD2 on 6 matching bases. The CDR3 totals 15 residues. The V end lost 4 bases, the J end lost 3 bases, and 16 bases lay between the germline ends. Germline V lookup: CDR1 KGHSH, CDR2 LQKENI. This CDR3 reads CASSLRGGEVYEQYF. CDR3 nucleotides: TGTGCCAGCTCACTCCGCGGAGGGGAGGTCTACGAGCAGTACTTC.

CDR3 region: CASSQDSQGADQPQHF. DNA of the CDR3: TGCGCCAGCAGCCAAGATAGCCAGGGGGCGGATCAGCCCCAGCATTTT. V usage is TRBV4-3 and J usage is TRBJ1-5; 8 positions match TRBD1. CDR1 and CDR2 (germline): LGHNA, YSLEER. The CDR3 totals 16 residues. The ends lost 0 bases at V and 5 bases at J; junction bases unmatched: 6.

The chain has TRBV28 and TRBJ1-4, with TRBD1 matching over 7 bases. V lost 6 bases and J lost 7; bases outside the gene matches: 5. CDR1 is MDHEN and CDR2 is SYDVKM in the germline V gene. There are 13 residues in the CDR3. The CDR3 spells CASRGTVIEKLFF. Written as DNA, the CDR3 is TGTGCCAGCAGAGGGACAGTAATTGAAAAACTGTTTTTT. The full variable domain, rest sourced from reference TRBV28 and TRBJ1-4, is DVKVTQSSRYLVKRTGEKVFLECVQDMDHENMFWYRQDPGLGLRLIYFSYDVKMKEKGDIPEGYSVSREKKERFSLILESASTNQTSMYLCASRGTVIEKLFFGSGTQLSVL.

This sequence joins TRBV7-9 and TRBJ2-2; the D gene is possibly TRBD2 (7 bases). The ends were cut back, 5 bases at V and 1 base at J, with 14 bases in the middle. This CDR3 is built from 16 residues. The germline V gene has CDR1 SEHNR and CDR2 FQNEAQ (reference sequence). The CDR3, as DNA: TGTGCCAGCAGCCCCCTAGGGGGGGGGAACACCGGGGAGCTGTTTTTT. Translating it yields CASSPLGGGNTGELFF. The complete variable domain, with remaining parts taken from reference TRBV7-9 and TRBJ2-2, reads DTGVSQNPRHKITKRGQNVTFRCDPISEHNRLYWYRQTLGQGPEFLTYFQNEAQLEKSRLLSDRFSAERPKGSFSTLEIQRTEQGDSAMYLCASSPLGGGNTGELFFGEGSRLTVL.

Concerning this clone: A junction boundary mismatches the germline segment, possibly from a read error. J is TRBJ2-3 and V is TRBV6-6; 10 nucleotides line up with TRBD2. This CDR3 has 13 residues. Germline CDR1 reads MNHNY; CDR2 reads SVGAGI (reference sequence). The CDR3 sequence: CASTVVERGGLNF. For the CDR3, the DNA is TGTGCCAGCACCGTAGTGGAGCGGGGGGGATTGAATTTT.